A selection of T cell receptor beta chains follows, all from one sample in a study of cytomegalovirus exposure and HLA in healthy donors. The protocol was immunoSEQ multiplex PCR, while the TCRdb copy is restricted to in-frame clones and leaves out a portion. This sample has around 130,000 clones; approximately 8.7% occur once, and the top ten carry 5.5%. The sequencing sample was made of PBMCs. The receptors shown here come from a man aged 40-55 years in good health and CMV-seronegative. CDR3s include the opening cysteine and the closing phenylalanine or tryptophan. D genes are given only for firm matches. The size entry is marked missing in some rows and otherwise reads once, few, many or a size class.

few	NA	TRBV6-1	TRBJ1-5	CASVGRGPSNQPQHF	TGTGCCAGCGTGGGGAGGGGCCCTAGCAATCAGCCCCAGCATTTT
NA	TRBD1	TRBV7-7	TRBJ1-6	CASSRDSNSPLHF	TGTGCCAGCAGCCGGGACAGTAATTCACCCCTCCACTTT
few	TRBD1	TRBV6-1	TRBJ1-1	CASRNRDRETEAFF	TGTGCCAGCAGAAACCGGGACAGGGAGACTGAAGCTTTCTTT
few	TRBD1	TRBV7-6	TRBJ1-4	CASSQTGATNEKLFF	TGTGCCAGCAGCCAGACAGGGGCAACTAATGAAAAACTGTTTTTT
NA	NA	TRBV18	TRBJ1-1	CASSPPVWTEAFF	TGTGCCAGCTCACCCCCGGTGTGGACTGAAGCTTTCTTT
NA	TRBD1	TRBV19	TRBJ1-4	CASSTGGYGEKLFF	TGTGCCAGTAGTACAGGGGGCTACGGTGAAAAACTGTTTTTT
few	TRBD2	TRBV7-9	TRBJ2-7	CASSSERGQKEYF	TGTGCCAGCAGCTCTGAGCGGGGGCAGAAGGAGTACTTC
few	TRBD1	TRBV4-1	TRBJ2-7	CTSSLTDTGGHEQYF	TGCACCAGCAGCCTAACGGATACAGGGGGCCACGAGCAGTACTTC
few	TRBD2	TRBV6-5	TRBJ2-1	CASSYSNSGGDEQFF	TGTGCCAGCAGTTACTCGAATAGCGGGGGCGATGAGCAGTTCTTC
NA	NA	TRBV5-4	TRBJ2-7	CASSLGLSNEQYF	TGTGCCAGCAGCTTGGGACTTAGCAACGAGCAGTACTTC
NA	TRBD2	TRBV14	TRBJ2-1	CASSQEGGGGEQFF	TGTGCCAGCAGCCAAGAAGGCGGGGGGGGTGAGCAGTTCTTC
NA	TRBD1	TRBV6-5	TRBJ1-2	CASSRGQGGGYTF	TGTGCCAGCAGCCGGGGACAGGGCGGTGGCTACACCTTC
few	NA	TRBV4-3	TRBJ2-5	CASSQEGAGLETQYF	TGCGCCAGCAGCCAAGAGGGGGCAGGGTTAGAGACCCAGTACTTC
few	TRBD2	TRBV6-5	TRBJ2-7	CASSYYGGDTYEQYF	TGTGCCAGCAGTTACTACGGGGGGGATACCTACGAGCAGTACTTC
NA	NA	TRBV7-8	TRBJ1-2	CASSLMGPNYGYTF	TGTGCCAGCAGCTTGATGGGGCCCAACTATGGCTACACCTTC
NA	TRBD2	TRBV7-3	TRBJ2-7	CASSLDGGDYEQYF	TGTGCCAGCAGCTTAGACGGGGGGGACTACGAGCAGTACTTC
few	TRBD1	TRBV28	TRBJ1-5	CASSLTGGGQPQHF	TGTGCCAGCAGTCTGACAGGGGGCGGTCAGCCCCAGCATTTT
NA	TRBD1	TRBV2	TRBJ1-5	CASSADRENQPQHF	TGTGCCAGCAGCGCGGACAGGGAGAATCAGCCCCAGCATTTT
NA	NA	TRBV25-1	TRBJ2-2	CASSPTRGNTGELFF	TGTGCCAGCAGTCCCACTAGAGGGAACACCGGGGAGCTGTTTTTT
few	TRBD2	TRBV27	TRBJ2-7	CASSLSGGSSYEQYF	TGTGCCAGCAGCCTTAGCGGGGGTAGCTCCTACGAGCAGTACTTC
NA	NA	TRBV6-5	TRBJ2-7	CASSYGGGPYEQYF	TGTGCCAGCAGTTACGGGGGGGGCCCCTACGAGCAGTACTTC
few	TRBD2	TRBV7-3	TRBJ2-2	CASSLIVGLAGSNTGELFF	TGTGCCAGCAGCTTAATTGTTGGACTAGCGGGGTCGAACACCGGGGAGCTGTTTTTT
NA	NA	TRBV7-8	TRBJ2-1	CASVLPGLRSYNEQFF	TGTGCCAGCGTCCTACCGGGACTTCGCTCCTACAATGAGCAGTTCTTC
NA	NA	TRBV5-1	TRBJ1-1	CASPGAFF	TGCGCCTCCCCGGGGGCTTTCTTT
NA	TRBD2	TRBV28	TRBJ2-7	CASRLAGGLSSYEQYF	TGTGCCAGCAGACTAGCGGGGGGTCTTAGCTCCTACGAGCAGTACTTC
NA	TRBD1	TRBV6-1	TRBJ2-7	CASRQGAGEQYF	TGTGCCAGCAGACAGGGGGCGGGCGAGCAGTACTTC
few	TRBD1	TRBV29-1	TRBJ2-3	CSVSTRTGGDTQYF	TGCAGCGTTTCCACCCGTACAGGGGGAGATACGCAGTATTTT
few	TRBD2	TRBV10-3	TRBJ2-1	CAIRGTSGGQGEQFF	TGTGCCATCAGAGGGACTAGCGGGGGGCAGGGTGAGCAGTTCTTC
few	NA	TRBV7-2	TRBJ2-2	CASSTDRYNTGELFF	TGTGCCAGCAGTACCGACAGATACAACACCGGGGAGCTGTTTTTT
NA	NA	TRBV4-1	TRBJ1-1	CASSPGRRNTEAFF	TGCGCCAGCAGCCCGGGGAGGAGGAACACTGAAGCTTTCTTT
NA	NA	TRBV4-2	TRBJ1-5	CASSQELGRIPSNQPQHF	TGTGCCAGCAGCCAAGAGTTGGGCAGGATCCCCTCTAATCAGCCCCAGCATTTT
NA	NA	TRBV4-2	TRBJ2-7	CASSQFYSNGEQYF	TGTGCCAGCAGCCAATTTTATAGTAATGGCGAGCAGTACTTC
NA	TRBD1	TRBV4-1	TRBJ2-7	CASSQLDRGGPYEQYF	TGCGCCAGCAGCCAGTTGGACAGGGGGGGTCCCTACGAGCAGTACTTC
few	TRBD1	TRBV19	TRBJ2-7	CASSFLFRDSSYEQYF	TGTGCCAGTAGTTTCCTTTTCCGGGACAGCTCCTACGAGCAGTACTTC
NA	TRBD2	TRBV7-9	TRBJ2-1	CASSSPVRAGGNYNEQFF	TGTGCCAGCAGCTCCCCCGTTCGAGCGGGGGGGAACTACAATGAGCAGTTCTTC
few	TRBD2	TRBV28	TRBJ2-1	CATRPGTINNEQFF	TGTGCCACCAGGCCGGGGACTATTAACAATGAGCAGTTCTTC
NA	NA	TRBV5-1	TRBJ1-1	CASSLDNSEAFF	TGCGCCAGCAGCTTAGACAATTCTGAAGCTTTCTTT
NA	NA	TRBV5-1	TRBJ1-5	CASSPGYNQPQHF	TGCGCCAGCAGCCCGGGTTACAATCAGCCCCAGCATTTT
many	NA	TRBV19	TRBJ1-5	CASSIGLYSNQPQHF	TGTGCCAGTAGTATCGGACTCTATAGCAATCAGCCCCAGCATTTT